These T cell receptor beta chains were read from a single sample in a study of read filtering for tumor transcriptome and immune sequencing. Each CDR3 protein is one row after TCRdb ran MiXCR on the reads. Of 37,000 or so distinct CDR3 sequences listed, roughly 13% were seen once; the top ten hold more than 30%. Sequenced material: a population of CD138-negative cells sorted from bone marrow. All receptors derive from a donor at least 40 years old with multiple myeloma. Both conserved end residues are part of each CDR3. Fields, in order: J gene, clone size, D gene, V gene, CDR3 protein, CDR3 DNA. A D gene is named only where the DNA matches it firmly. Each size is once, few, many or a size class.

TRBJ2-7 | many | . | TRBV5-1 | CASSSGHPSSYEQYF | TGCGCCAGCAGCTCCGGACATCCGAGCTCCTACGAGCAGTACTTC
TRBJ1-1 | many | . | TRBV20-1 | CSARDRNTEAFF | TGCAGTGCTAGAGACCGAAACACTGAAGCTTTCTTT
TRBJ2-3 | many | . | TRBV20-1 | CSAPDRSSTDTQYF | TGCAGTGCTCCGGACAGATCTAGCACAGATACGCAGTATTTT
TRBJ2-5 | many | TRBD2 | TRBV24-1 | CATSDLLASGGVRSSETQYF | TGTGCCACCAGTGATTTGCTGGCTAGCGGAGGGGTGAGGTCCAGTGAGACCCAGTACTTC
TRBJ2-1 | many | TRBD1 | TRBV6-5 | CASSRPGQGRSSYNEQFF | TGTGCCAGCAGTCGTCCGGGACAGGGTCGAAGCTCCTACAATGAGCAGTTCTTC
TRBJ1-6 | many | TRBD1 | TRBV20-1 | CSATGGENFYNSPLHF | TGCAGTGCGACAGGGGGGGAGAACTTTTATAATTCACCCCTCCACTTT
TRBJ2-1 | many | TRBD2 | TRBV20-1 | CSARREHEQFF | TGCAGTGCTAGGCGGGAGCATGAGCAGTTCTTC
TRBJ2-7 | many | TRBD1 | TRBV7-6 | CASSPNRGSEQYF | TGTGCCAGCAGCCCAAACAGGGGGTCCGAGCAGTACTTC
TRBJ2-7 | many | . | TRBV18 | CASSPFRSEKPHKGEQYF | TGTGCCAGCTCACCATTCAGATCTGAAAAACCCCATAAGGGCGAGCAGTACTTC
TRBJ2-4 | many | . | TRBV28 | CASKGVRNIQYF | TGTGCCAGCAAAGGTGTAAGAAACATTCAGTACTTC